This entry is about one T cell receptor beta chain. The antigen is unknown. The germline V gene encodes CDR1 SGHRS and CDR2 YFSETQ. The CDR3 is 14 amino acids. The entry originates in a study of CXCR3-negative and CXCR3-positive naive CD8 T cells. Findings and caveats of the study: Much lower diversity was found in memory CD8+ cells, while both naive subsets had comparably high diversity. CXCR3-positive naive cells carried more hydrophobic TRB CDR3s than CXCR3-negative naive cells did.

Via 5' RACE with UMI labels, TRB cDNA libraries were prepared. From its re-call of the 5' RACE reads, TCRdb lists each CDR3 protein once, without DNA. Its listing shows around 60,000 distinct CDR3 sequences. This receptor was taken from a human donor in good health. Some clones in this sample may be carry-over from other donors' samples. The genes are TRBV5-1 and TRBJ1-2. The sequenced sample was naive CXCR3+ CD8+ T cells from blood. Subset given: CD45RO-CCR7+CD27+CD95- naive CD8+ T cells expressing CXCR3 (TNR3+). This chain's CDR3 is CASSPDNPNYGYTF.